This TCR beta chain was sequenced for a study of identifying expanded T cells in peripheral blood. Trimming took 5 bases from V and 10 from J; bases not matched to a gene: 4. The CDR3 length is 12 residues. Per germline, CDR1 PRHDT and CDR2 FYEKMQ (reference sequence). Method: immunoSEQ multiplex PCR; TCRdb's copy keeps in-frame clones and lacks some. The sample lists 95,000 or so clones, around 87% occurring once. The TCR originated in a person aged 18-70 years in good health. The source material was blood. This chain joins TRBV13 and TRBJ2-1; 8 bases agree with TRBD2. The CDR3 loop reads CASSLGTREQFF. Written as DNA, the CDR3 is TGTGCCAGCAGCCTCGGGACTAGGGAGCAGTTCTTC.